This T cell receptor (beta chain) was sequenced for a study of human T cells and chemical hapten exposure. Study results and caveats: Donor immune responses may differ from healthy people's, since all donors had alopecia. High-frequency TCRs, those above 1 in 1000, stayed the same after DPC sensitization.

Time point indicated: patch test 1, 2 weeks after DPC sensitization. Treatment of the sample: therapeutic diphenylcyclopropenone sensitization with weekly scalp DPC. Individual cDNA molecules each carried unique molecular identifiers attached by the library. TCRdb redid the calling of the RACE reads with MiXCR, one entry per CDR3 protein. The sample carries approximately 70,000 distinct CDR3 sequences, 9.8% recorded once. The CDR3 consists of 15 residues. The V end was cut by 1 base, the J end by 4 bases, with 13 bases between. From germline, CDR1 is LGHNA and CDR2 YSLEER. This clonotype was recorded at least ten times. Its target is not known.

The clonotype was recovered from a woman between 40 and 55 years old with alopecia areata. Some clones in this sample may be carry-over from other donors' samples. The V call is TRBV4-3, the J call TRBJ1-1; D gene unclear. The sequenced sample was whole blood, obtained in connection with sensitization to the hapten diphenylcyclopropenone (DPC). For the CDR3, the DNA is TGCGCCAGCAGCCAAGTCCCCGGGGTGGGCACTGAAGCTTTCTTT. Translation gives CASSQVPGVGTEAFF.